Sequencing of this TCR beta chain was carried out in a study of T cell responses to AZD1222 COVID-19 vaccine. Study results and caveats: Mostly white British, mostly female donors; authors suggested clonal diversity may be underestimated. Seropositive AZD1222 recipients at baseline numbered only five or six. Nearly half of spike-specific TCRs reportedly target unmutated variant regions.

For this clone: Its antigen is unidentified.

Germline assignment: CDR1 MNHEY and CDR2 SVGAGI. The CDR3 is 15 amino acids. With V trimmed by 5 bases and J by 0 bases, 6 bases remained unmatched. Profiling relied on immunoSEQ multiplex PCR, and the TCRdb table lists in-frame clones only, not all of them. The sample contains 95,000 to 150,000 clones, roughly 90% of which appear only once. Second doses at about 4 or about 12 weeks were pooled. The V gene is TRBV6-5, the J gene TRBJ2-7, with 8 bases identical to TRBD1. The input for sequencing was peripheral blood, taken 28 days after the second AZD1222 dose. The TCR was taken from an adult who received the AZD1222 COVID-19 vaccine. CDR3 nucleotides: TGTGCCAGCAGTAGTTCAGGGGGCCCCTCCTACGAGCAGTACTTC. It specifies CASSSSGGPSYEQYF.